What follows is one T cell receptor beta chain and its context. One end of the junction varies from germline; a read error may be responsible. This sample is drawn from a study of cytomegalovirus exposure and HLA in healthy donors. PCR involved 60 Vbeta and 13 Jbeta primers. Measured with immunoSEQ multiplex PCR; TCRdb has only the in-frame clones, and not every one. Of 130,000 to 150,000 clones in the sample, around 82% are singletons; the top ten hold 2.5% to 3%. What was sequenced was PBMCs. This TCR came from a female donor in good health and CMV-seronegative.

The CDR3 reads CASSFTDSLNSPLHF. The CDR3 bases are TGTGCTAGCAGCTTCACTGACAGTCTTAATTCACCCCTCCACTTT. V usage is TRBV7-7 and J usage is TRBJ1-6, with a tentative D call TRBD1 (5 bases). The CDR3 totals 15 residues. CDR1 and CDR2 from the germline V gene are SSHAT and FNYEAQ (reference sequence).